The TCR beta chain under discussion was sequenced for a study of T cells in Graves' hyperthyroidism and ophthalmopathy. About the research overall: Upon initial diagnosis and before any treatment, peripheral blood was collected.

There were TCR beta CDR3 regions amplified from RNA transcripts. When the TCR CDR3 underwent first-round RT-PCR, the HTBI primer set was used. TCRdb redid the calling of the multiplex PCR reads with MiXCR, one entry per CDR3 protein. Here the sample spans fewer than 450,000 distinct CDR3 sequences, approximately 17% being singletons. Germline V lookup: CDR1 SNHLY, CDR2 FYNNEI. V lost 6 bases, J lost 1 base, and 7 bases lay in between. The CDR3 loop spans 12 amino acids. This clonotype was counted at least ten times. This receptor was identified in a woman younger than 45 with Graves' hyperthyroidism that later progressed to Graves' ophthalmopathy. Sequencing was done on a sample of blood. V and J are TRBV2 and TRBJ2-7; no reliable D call. CDR3 sequence reads: CASRGGSYEQYF. Written as DNA, the CDR3 is TGTGCCAGCAGGGGCGGTTCCTACGAGCAGTACTTC. The full variable domain, completed using reference TRBV2 and TRBJ2-7, is EPEVTQTPSHQVTQMGQEVILRCVPISNHLYFYWYRQILGQKVEFLVSFYNNEISEKSEIFDDQFSVERPDGSNFTLKIRSTKLEDSAMYFCASRGGSYEQYFGPGTRLTVT.